This T cell receptor (beta chain) originates from a study of T cell repertoires in ileal Crohn's disease. Sequencing used immunoSEQ multiplex PCR; TCRdb keeps in-frame clones, though not all of them. The sample has over a thousand clones, 85% seen once. Time point of the sample: neoterminal ileum biopsy at postoperative endoscopy, about 6 months after surgery. The material sequenced was ileal tissue. The origin of the receptors is an adult with Crohn's disease.

The chain's CDR3 is CASSLGAGGPRQHNEQFF. The CDR3 DNA reads as TGTGCCAGCAGCTTGGGAGCGGGGGGGCCCCGACAACACAATGAGCAGTTCTTC. This chain uses TRBV5-5 with TRBJ2-1; TRBD2 matches at 10 bases. The germline gives CDR1 SGHKS, CDR2 YYEKEE (reference sequence). This CDR3 has 18 amino acids. Germline trimming cut 0 bases from V and 5 bases from J; bases unmatched to any gene: 11.